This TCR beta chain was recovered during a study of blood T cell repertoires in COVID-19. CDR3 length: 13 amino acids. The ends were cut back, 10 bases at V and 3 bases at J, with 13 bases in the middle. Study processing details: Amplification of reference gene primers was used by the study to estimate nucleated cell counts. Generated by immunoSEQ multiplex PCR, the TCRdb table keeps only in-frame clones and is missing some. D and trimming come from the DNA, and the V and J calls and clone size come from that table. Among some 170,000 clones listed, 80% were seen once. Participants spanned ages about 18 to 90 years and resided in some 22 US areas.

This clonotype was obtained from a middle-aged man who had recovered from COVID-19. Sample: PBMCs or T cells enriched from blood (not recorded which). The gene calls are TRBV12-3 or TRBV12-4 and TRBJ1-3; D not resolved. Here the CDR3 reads CANTRGLGNTIYF. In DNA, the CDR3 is TGTGCCAACACTCGGGGTCTTGGAAACACCATATATTTT.